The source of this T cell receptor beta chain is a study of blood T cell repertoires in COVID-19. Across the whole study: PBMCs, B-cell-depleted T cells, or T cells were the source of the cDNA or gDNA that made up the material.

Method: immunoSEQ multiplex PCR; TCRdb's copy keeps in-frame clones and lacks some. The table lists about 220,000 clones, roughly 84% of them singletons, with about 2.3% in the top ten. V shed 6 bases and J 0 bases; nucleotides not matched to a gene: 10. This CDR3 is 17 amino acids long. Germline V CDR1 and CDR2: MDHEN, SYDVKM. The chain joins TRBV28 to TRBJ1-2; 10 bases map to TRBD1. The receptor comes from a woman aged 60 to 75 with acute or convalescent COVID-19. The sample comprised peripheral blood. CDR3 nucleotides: TGTGCCAGCAGCAGCCCGGGACAGGGGTACGCTAACTATGGCTACACCTTC. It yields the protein CASSSPGQGYANYGYTF.